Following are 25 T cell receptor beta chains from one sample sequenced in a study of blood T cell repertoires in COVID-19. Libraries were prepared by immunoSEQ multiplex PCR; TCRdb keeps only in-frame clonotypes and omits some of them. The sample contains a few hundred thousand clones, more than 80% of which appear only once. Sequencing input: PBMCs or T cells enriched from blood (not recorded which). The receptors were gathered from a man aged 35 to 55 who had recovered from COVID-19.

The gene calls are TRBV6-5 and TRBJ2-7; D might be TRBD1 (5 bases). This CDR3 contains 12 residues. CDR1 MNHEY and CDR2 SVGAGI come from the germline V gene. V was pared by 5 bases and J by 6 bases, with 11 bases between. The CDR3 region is CASSMQGSEQYF. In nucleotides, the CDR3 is TGTGCCAGCAGTATGCAGGGTAGCGAGCAGTACTTC.

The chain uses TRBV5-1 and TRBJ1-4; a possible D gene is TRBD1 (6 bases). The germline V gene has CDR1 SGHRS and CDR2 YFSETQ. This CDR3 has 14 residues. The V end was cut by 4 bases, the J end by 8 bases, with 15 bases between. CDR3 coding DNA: TGCGCCAGCAGCACACAGGGCCTCCGCGAAAAACTGTTTTTT. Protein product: CASSTQGLREKLFF.

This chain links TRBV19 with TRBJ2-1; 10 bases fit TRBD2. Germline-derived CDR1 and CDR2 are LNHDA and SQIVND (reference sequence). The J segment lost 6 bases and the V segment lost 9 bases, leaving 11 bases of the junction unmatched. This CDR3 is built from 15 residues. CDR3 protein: CASRAGTSESNEQFF. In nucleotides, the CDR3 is TGTGCCAGCCGTGCCGGGACTAGCGAAAGCAATGAGCAGTTCTTC.

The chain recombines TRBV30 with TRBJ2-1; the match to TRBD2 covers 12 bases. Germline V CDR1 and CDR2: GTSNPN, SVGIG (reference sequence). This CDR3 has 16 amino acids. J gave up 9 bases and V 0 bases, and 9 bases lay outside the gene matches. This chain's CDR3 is CAWSVPRTSGIIEQFF. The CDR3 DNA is TGTGCCTGGAGTGTACCGCGGACTAGCGGGATCATTGAGCAGTTCTTC.

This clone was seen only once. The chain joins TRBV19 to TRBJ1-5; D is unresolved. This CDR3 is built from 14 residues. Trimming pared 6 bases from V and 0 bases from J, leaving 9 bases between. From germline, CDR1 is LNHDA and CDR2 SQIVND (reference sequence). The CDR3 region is CASRPEYSNQPQHF. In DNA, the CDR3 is TGTGCCAGTAGACCGGAGTATAGCAATCAGCCCCAGCATTTT.

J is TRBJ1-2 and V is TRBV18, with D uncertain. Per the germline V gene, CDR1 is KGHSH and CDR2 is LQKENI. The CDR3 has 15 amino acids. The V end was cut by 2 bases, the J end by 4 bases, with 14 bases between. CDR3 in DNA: TGTGCCAGCTCACCAGTCAAGGCGGGGAGCTATGGCTACACCTTC. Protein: CASSPVKAGSYGYTF.

In DNA form, the CDR3 reads TGTGCCAGTAGCCGACTACCGGGACTAGCGGGAGAGGAGCAGTTCTTC. Its protein product is CASSRLPGLAGEEQFF. The chain couples TRBV19 to TRBJ2-1, with TRBD2 matching 14 bases. The junction had 11 bases not matched to a gene; V was cut back by 6 bases and J by 10 bases. The CDR3 is 16 amino acids. The germline V gene encodes CDR1 LNHDA and CDR2 SQIVND (reference sequence). Supplemented by reference TRBV19 and TRBJ2-1, the full variable domain reads DGGITQSPKYLFRKEGQNVTLSCEQNLNHDAMYWYRQDPGQGLRLIYYSQIVNDFQKGDIAEGYSVSREKKESFPLTVTSAQKNPTAFYLCASSRLPGLAGEEQFFGPGTRLTVL.

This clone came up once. The CDR3 DNA sequence: TGTGCCAGCAGCCGGGACTTCAGCTCCTACGAGCAGTACTTC. Amino acid sequence: CASSRDFSSYEQYF. The chain employs TRBV7-9 and TRBJ2-7, with D perhaps TRBD2 (6 bases). The CDR3 extends over 14 amino acids. V shed 5 bases and J shed 0 bases, with 11 bases lying between them. Germline CDR1 and CDR2: SEHNR and FQNEAQ (reference sequence). The full variable domain, rest sourced from reference TRBV7-9 and TRBJ2-7, is DTGVSQNPRHKITKRGQNVTFRCDPISEHNRLYWYRQTLGQGPEFLTYFQNEAQLEKSRLLSDRFSAERPKGSFSTLEIQRTEQGDSAMYLCASSRDFSSYEQYFGPGTRLTVT.

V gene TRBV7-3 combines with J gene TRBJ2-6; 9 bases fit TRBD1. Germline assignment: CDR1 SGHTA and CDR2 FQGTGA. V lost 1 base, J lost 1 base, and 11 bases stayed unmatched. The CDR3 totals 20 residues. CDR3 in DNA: TGTGCCAGCAGCTTAATTCCCGGGACAGGGACATTTTCTGGGGCCAACGTCCTGACTTTC. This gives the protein CASSLIPGTGTFSGANVLTF.

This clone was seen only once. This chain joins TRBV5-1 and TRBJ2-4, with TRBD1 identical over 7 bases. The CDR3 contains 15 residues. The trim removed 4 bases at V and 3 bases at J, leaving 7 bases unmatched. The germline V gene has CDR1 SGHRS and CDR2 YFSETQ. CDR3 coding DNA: TGCGCCAGCAGCGAATACCAGGGGGTCAAAAACATTCAGTACTTC. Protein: CASSEYQGVKNIQYF. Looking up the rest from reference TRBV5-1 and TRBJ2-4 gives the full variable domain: KAGVTQTPRYLIKTRGQQVTLSCSPISGHRSVSWYQQTPGQGLQFLFEYFSETQRNKGNFPGRFSGRQFSNSRSEMNVSTLELGDSALYLCASSEYQGVKNIQYFGAGTRLSVL.

Here the CDR3 reads CASSSRRGETQYF. CDR3 nucleotide sequence: TGTGCCAGCAGCTCCCGTCGCGGAGAGACCCAGTACTTC. The chain recombines TRBV7-3 with TRBJ2-5, with D unclear. There are 13 residues in the CDR3. Germline CDR1 is SGHTA and CDR2 is FQGTGA. Trimming removed 4 bases at V and 4 bases at J, with 10 bases between.

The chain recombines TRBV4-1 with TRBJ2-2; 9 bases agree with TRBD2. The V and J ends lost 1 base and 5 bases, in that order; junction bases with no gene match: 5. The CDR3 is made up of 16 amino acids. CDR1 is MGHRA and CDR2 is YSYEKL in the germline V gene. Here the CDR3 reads CASSQGLAAVTGELFF. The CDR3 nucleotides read TGCGCCAGCAGCCAAGGACTAGCGGCTGTTACCGGGGAGCTGTTTTTT.

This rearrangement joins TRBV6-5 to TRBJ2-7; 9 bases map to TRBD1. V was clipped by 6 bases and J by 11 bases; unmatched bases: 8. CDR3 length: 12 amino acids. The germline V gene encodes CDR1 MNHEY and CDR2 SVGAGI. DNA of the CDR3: TGTGCCAGCAGCTTGGGACAGGGTAACAAGTACTTC. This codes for CASSLGQGNKYF.

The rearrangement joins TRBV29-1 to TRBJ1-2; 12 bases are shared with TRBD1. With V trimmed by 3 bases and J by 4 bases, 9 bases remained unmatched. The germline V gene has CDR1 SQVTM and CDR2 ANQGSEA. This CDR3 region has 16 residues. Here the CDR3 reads CSVDVKGQGAGYGYTF. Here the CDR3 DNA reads TGCAGCGTTGACGTGAAGGGACAGGGGGCTGGCTATGGCTACACCTTC.

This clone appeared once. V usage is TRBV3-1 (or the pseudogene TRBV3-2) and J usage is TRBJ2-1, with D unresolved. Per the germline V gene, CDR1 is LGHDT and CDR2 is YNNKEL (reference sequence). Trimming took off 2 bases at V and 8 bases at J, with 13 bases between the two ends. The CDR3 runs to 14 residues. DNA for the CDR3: TGTGCCAGCAGCCAATGGAGTCCCAGCTATGAGCAGTTCTTC. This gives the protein CASSQWSPSYEQFF.

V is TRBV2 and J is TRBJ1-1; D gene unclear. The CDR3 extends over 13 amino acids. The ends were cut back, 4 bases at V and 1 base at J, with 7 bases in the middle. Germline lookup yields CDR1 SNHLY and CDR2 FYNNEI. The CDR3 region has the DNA TGTGCCAGCAGTGTATTGGCGAACACTGAAGCTTTCTTT. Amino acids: CASSVLANTEAFF.

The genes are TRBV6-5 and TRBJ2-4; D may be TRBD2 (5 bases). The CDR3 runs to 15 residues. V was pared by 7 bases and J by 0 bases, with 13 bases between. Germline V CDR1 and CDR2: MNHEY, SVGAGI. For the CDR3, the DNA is TGTGCCAGCACTCGGGAACACCTAGCCAAAAACATTCAGTACTTC. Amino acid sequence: CASTREHLAKNIQYF.

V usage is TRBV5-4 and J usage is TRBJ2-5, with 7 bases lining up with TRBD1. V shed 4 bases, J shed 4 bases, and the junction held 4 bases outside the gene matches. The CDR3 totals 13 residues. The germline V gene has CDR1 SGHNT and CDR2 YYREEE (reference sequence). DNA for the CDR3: TGTGCCAGCAGCATGGGACAGCGAGAGACCCAGTACTTC. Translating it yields CASSMGQRETQYF.

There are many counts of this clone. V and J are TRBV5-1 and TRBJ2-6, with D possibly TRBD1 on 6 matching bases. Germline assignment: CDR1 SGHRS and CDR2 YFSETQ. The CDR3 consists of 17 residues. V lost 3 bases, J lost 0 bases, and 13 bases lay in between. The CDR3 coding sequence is TGCGCCAGCAGCTCCATTATGGACAGCTCTGGGGCCAACGTCCTGACTTTC. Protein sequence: CASSSIMDSSGANVLTF.

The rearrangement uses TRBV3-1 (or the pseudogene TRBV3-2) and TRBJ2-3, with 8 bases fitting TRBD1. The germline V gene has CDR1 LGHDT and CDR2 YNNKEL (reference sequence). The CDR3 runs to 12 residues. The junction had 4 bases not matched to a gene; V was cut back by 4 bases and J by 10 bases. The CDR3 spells CASSPRTGSQYF. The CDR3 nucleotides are TGTGCCAGCAGCCCCCGGACAGGGTCGCAGTATTTT.

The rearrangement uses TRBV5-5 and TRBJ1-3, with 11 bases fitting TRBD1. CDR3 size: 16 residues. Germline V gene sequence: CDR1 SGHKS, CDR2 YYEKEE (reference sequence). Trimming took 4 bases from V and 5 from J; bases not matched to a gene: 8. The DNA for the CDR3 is TGTGCCAGCAGCCCCCCCTGGACAGGGGGCAGAAACACCATATATTTT. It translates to CASSPPWTGGRNTIYF.

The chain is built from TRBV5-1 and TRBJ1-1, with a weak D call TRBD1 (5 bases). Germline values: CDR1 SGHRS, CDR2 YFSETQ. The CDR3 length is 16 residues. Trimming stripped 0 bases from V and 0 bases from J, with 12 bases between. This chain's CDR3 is CASSLEKGRMNTEAFF. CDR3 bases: TGCGCCAGCAGCTTGGAGAAGGGGCGGATGAACACTGAAGCTTTCTTT.

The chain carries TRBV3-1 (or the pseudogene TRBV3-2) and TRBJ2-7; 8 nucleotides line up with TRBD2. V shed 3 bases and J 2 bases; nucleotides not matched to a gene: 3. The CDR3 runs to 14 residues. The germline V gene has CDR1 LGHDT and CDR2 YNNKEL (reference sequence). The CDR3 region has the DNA TGTGCCAGCAGCCAGGCGGGGGGTACCTACGAGCAGTACTTC. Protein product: CASSQAGGTYEQYF.

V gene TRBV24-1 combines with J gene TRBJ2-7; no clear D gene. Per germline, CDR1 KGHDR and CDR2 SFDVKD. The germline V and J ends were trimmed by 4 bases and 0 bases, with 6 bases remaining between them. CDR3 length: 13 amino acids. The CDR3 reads CATSDPSSYEQYF. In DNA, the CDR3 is TGTGCCACCAGTGACCCGAGCTCCTACGAGCAGTACTTC.

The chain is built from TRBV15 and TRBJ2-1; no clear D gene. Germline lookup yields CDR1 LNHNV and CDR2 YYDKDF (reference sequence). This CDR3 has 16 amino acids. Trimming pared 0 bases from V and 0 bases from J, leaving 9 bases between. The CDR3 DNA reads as TGTGCCACCAGCAGAGATGATCGGAGCTCCTACAATGAGCAGTTCTTC. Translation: CATSRDDRSSYNEQFF.